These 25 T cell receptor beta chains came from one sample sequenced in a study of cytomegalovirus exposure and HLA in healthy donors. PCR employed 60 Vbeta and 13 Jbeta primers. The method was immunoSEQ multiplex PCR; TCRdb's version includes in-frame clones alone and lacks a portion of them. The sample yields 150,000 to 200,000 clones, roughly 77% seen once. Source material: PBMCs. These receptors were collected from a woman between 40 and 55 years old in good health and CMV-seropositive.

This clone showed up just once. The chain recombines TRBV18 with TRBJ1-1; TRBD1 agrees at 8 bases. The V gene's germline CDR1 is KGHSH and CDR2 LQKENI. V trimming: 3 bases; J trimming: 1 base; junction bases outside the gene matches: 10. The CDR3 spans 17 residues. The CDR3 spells CASSPSEQGVGNTEAFF. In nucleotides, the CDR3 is TGTGCCAGCTCACCCTCGGAACAGGGGGTCGGGAACACTGAAGCTTTCTTT.

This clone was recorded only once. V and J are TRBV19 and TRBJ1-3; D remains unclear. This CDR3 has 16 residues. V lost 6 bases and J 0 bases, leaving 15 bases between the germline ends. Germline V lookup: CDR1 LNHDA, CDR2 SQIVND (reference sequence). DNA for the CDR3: TGTGCCAGTAGAAACGAGGGAGTGATCTCTGGAAACACCATATATTTT. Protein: CASRNEGVISGNTIYF.

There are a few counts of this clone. This chain's CDR3 is CASSYGTRLYNEQFF. The DNA for the CDR3 is TGTGCCAGCAGCTACGGGACTAGGCTCTACAATGAGCAGTTCTTC. The genes are TRBV5-4 and TRBJ2-1; TRBD2 aligns across 8 bases. The CDR3 totals 15 residues. The V gene end was trimmed by 3 bases and the J gene end by 3 bases; junction bases not matched to a gene: 5. CDR1 is SGHNT and CDR2 is YYREEE in the germline V gene (reference sequence). Supplemented by reference TRBV5-4 and TRBJ2-1, the full variable domain reads ETGVTQSPTHLIKTRGQQVTLRCSSQSGHNTVSWYQQALGQGPQFIFQYYREEENGRGNFPPRFSGLQFPNYSSELNVNALELDDSALYLCASSYGTRLYNEQFFGPGTRLTVL.

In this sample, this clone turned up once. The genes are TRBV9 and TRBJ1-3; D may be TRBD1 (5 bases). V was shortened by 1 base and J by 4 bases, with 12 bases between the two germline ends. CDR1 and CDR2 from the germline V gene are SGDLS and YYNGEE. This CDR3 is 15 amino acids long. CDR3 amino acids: CASSVRPQGGNTIYF. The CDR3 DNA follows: TGTGCCAGCAGCGTACGACCGCAGGGAGGAAACACCATATATTTT.

CDR3 nucleotide sequence: TGTGCCAGCAGTAGTGTCCGGACAGTTACCTACGAGCAGTACTTC. Translation: CASSSVRTVTYEQYF. This chain joins TRBV6-5 and TRBJ2-5, with D possibly matching TRBD1 (6 bases). The J call is in doubt because the DNA end fits TRBJ2-7 better. This CDR3 spans 15 amino acids. The germline gives CDR1 MNHEY, CDR2 SVGAGI.

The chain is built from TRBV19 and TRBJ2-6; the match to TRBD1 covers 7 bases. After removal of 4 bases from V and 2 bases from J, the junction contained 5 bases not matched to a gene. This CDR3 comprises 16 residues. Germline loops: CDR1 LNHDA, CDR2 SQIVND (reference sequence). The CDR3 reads CASSRAGGAGANVLTF. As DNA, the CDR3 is TGTGCCAGTAGTAGGGCAGGGGGAGCTGGGGCCAACGTCCTGACTTTC.

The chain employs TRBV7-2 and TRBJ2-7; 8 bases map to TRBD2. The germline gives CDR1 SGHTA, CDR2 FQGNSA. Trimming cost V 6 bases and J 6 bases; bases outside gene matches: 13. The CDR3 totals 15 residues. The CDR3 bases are TGTGCCAGCAGATTAAGATCCAGCGGGAGTCCCGAGCAGTACTTC. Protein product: CASRLRSSGSPEQYF.

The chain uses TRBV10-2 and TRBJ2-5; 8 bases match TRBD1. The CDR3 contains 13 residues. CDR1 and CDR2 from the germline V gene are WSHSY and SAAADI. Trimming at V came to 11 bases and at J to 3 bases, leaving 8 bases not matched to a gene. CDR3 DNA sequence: TGCGCCTCCAGTGGGGACAGGAAAGAGACCCAGTACTTC. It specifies CASSGDRKETQYF.

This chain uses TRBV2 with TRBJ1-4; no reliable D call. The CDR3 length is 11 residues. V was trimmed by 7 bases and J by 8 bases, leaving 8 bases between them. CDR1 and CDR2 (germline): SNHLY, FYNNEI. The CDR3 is CASIAREKLFF. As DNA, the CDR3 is TGTGCCAGCATAGCGAGAGAAAAACTGTTTTTT.

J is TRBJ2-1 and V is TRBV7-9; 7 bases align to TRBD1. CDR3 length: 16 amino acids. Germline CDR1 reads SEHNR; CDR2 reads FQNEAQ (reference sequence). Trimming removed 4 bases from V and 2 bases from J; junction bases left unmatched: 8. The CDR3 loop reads CASSSDRALPYNEQFF. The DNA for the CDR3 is TGTGCCAGCAGCTCCGACAGGGCCCTCCCCTACAATGAGCAGTTCTTC.

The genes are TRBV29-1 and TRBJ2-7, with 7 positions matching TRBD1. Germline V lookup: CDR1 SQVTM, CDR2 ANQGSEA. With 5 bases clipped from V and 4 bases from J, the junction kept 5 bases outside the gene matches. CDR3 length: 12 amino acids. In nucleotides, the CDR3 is TGCAGCGTTCGAGGGGGCGGGTACGAGCAGTACTTC. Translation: CSVRGGGYEQYF.

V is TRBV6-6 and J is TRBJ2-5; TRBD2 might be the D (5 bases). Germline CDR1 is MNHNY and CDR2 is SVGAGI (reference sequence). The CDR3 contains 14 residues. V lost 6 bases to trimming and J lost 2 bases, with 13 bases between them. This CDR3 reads CASREDAVQETQYF. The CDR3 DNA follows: TGTGCCAGCAGGGAGGACGCAGTACAAGAGACCCAGTACTTC.

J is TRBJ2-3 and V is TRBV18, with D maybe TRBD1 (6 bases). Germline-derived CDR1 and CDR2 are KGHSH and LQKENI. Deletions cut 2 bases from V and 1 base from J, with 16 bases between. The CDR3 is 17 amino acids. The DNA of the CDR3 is TGTGCCAGCTCACCATCGGGCAGGGGCCAACGCACAGATACGCAGTATTTT. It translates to CASSPSGRGQRTDTQYF.

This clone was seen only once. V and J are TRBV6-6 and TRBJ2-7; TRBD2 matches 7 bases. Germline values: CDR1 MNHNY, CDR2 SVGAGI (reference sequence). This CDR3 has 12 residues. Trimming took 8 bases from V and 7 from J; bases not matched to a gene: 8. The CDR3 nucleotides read TGTGCCAGCGGAATGGCGCGGGGGGAGCAGTACTTC. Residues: CASGMARGEQYF.

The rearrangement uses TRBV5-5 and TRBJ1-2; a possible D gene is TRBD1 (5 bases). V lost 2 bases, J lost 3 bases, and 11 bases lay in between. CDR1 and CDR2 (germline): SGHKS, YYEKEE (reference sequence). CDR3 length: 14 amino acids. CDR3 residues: CASSFGRVHYGYTF. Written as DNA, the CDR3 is TGTGCCAGCAGCTTCGGCAGGGTCCACTATGGCTACACCTTC. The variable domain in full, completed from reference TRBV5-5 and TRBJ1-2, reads DAGVTQSPTHLIKTRGQQVTLRCSPISGHKSVSWYQQVLGQGPQFIFQYYEKEERGRGNFPDRFSARQFPNYSSELNVNALLLGDSALYLCASSFGRVHYGYTFGSGTRLTVV.

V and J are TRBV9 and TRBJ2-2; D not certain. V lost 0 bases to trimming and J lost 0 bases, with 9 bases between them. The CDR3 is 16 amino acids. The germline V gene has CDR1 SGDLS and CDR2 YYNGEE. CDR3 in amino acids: CASSVDRSANTGELFF. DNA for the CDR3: TGTGCCAGCAGCGTAGATCGGAGCGCGAACACCGGGGAGCTGTTTTTT.

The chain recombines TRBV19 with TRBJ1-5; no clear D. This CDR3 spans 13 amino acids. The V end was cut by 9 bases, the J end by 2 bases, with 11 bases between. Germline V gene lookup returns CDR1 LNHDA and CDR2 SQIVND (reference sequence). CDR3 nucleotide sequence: TGTGCCAGCCAAGCGGGTGGCAATCAGCCCCAGCATTTT. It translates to CASQAGGNQPQHF. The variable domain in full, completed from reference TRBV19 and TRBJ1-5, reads DGGITQSPKYLFRKEGQNVTLSCEQNLNHDAMYWYRQDPGQGLRLIYYSQIVNDFQKGDIAEGYSVSREKKESFPLTVTSAQKNPTAFYLCASQAGGNQPQHFGDGTRLSIL.

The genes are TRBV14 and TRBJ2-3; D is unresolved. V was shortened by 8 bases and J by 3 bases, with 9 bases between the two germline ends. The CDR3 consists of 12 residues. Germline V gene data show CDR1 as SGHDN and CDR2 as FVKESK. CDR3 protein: CASSTRTDTQYF. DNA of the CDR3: TGTGCCAGCTCTACTCGGACAGATACGCAGTATTTT. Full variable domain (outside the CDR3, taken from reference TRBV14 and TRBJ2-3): EAGVTQFPSHSVIEKGQTVTLRCDPISGHDNLYWYRRVMGKEIKFLLHFVKESKQDESGMPNNRFLAERTGGTYSTLKVQPAELEDSGVYFCASSTRTDTQYFGPGTRLTVL.

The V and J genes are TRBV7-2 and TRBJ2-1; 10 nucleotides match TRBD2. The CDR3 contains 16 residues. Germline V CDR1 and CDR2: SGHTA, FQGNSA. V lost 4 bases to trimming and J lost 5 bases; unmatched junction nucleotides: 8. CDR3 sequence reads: CASSSQPSGRNNEQFF. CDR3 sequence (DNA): TGTGCCAGCAGCTCTCAGCCTAGCGGGAGAAACAATGAGCAGTTCTTC.

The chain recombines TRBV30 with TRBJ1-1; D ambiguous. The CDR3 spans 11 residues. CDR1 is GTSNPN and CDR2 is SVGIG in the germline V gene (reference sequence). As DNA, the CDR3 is TGTGCGAACGCTATGAACACTGAAGCTTTCTTT. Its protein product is CANAMNTEAFF.

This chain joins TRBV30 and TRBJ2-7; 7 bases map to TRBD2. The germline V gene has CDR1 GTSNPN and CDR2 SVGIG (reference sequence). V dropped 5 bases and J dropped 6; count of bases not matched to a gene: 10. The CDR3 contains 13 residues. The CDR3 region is CAWLRGREGEQYF. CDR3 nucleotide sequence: TGTGCCTGGCTGAGAGGGAGGGAGGGCGAGCAGTACTTC.

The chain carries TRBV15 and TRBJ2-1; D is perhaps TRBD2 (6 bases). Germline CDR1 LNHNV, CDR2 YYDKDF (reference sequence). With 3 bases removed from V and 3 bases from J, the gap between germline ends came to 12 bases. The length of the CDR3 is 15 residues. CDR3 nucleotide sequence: TGTGCCACCAGCAGGCGCGGGACGTTCTACAATGAGCAGTTCTTC. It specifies CATSRRGTFYNEQFF. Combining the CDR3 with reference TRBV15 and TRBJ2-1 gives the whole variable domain DAMVIQNPRYQVTQFGKPVTLSCSQTLNHNVMYWYQQKSSQAPKLLFHYYDKDFNNEADTPDNFQSRRPNTSFCFLDIRSPGLGDTAMYLCATSRRGTFYNEQFFGPGTRLTVL.

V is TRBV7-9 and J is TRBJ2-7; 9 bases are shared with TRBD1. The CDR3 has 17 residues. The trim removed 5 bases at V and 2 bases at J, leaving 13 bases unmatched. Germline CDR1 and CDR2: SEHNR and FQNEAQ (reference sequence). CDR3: CASSRRERRQGAYEQYF. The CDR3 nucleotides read TGTGCCAGCAGCCGGAGAGAAAGAAGACAGGGGGCCTACGAGCAGTACTTC. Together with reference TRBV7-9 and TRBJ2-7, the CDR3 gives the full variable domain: DTGVSQNPRHKITKRGQNVTFRCDPISEHNRLYWYRQTLGQGPEFLTYFQNEAQLEKSRLLSDRFSAERPKGSFSTLEIQRTEQGDSAMYLCASSRRERRQGAYEQYFGPGTRLTVT.

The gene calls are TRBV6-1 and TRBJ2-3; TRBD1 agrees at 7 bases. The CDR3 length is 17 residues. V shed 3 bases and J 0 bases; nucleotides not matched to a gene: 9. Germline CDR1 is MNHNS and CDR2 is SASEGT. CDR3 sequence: CASSEGSRGISTDTQYF. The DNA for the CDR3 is TGTGCCAGCAGTGAGGGTTCCAGGGGGATTAGCACAGATACGCAGTATTTT.

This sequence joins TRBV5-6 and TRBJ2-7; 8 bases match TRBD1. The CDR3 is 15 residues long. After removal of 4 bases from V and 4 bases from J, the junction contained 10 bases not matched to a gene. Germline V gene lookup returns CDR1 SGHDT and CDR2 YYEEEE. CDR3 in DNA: TGTGCCAGCAGCCTCTGGGGGACAGGCCTATACGAGCAGTACTTC. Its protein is CASSLWGTGLYEQYF.